A single sample gave rise to the 27 T cell receptor beta chains below, sequenced in a study of blood T cell repertoires in COVID-19. Using immunoSEQ multiplex PCR, the repertoire was profiled, and TCRdb retains in-frame clones only, with some absent. The table includes approximately 150,000 clones, roughly 79% detected once. The sequencing sample was made of peripheral blood. These receptors were collected from a woman aged 55-69 years with acute or convalescent COVID-19.

The V and J genes are TRBV27 and TRBJ2-1, with TRBD2 matching over 12 bases. CDR1 and CDR2 from the germline V gene are MNHEY and SMNVEV (reference sequence). This CDR3 contains 16 residues. After removal of 3 bases from V and 4 bases from J, the junction contained 4 bases not matched to a gene. CDR3 protein: CASSFRLAGAYNEQFF. CDR3 DNA: TGTGCCAGCAGTTTTAGACTAGCGGGAGCTTACAATGAGCAGTTCTTC.

The gene calls are TRBV10-3 and TRBJ1-2, with D uncertain. V was shortened by 4 bases and J by 3 bases, with 9 bases between the two germline ends. The CDR3 runs to 13 residues. Germline lookup yields CDR1 ENHRY and CDR2 SYGVKD. CDR3 nucleotide sequence: TGTGCCATCAGTGGTAGGACTGACTATGGCTACACCTTC. Its protein product is CAISGRTDYGYTF.

This clone was counted a few times. The chain has TRBV4-1 and TRBJ2-1, with a weak D call TRBD2 (6 bases). In germline, CDR1 is MGHRA, CDR2 YSYEKL. The V and J ends lost 1 base and 4 bases respectively, with 14 bases between them. The CDR3 consists of 16 residues. This chain's CDR3 is CASSQGLGRDYNEQFF. CDR3 coding DNA: TGCGCCAGCAGCCAAGGTCTAGGGCGGGATTACAATGAGCAGTTCTTC.

The gene calls are TRBV2 and TRBJ1-1; D might be TRBD1 (5 bases). V lost 4 bases, J lost 0 bases, and 9 bases lay in between. This CDR3 has 14 amino acids. CDR1 is SNHLY, CDR2 FYNNEI, per germline. The chain's CDR3 is CASSVGVLNTEAFF. CDR3 in DNA: TGTGCCAGCAGTGTAGGGGTATTGAACACTGAAGCTTTCTTT.

This chain joins TRBV6-2 or TRBV6-3 and TRBJ2-1; 9 bases match TRBD1. The germline gives CDR1 MNHEY, CDR2 SVGEGT. The CDR3 has 16 amino acids. V dropped 5 bases and J dropped 4; count of bases not matched to a gene: 9. The chain's CDR3 is CASSRSGTGKYNEQFF. In DNA form, the CDR3 reads TGTGCCAGCAGTCGAAGCGGGACAGGGAAATACAATGAGCAGTTCTTC.

J is TRBJ1-2 and V is TRBV19; TRBD1 agrees at 7 bases. V was clipped by 2 bases and J by 4 bases; unmatched bases: 4. The germline V gene encodes CDR1 LNHDA and CDR2 SQIVND (reference sequence). The length of the CDR3 is 14 residues. In DNA, the CDR3 is TGTGCCAGTAGTATATTAAACAGGGGCTATGGCTACACCTTC. Translating it yields CASSILNRGYGYTF.

V gene TRBV4-1 combines with J gene TRBJ2-2; 9 positions match TRBD1. V was pared by 8 bases and J by 5 bases, with 6 bases of the junction left unmatched. There are 14 residues in the CDR3. Germline loops: CDR1 MGHRA, CDR2 YSYEKL. The CDR3, as DNA: TGCGCCAGCCGGGACAGGGTTATAACCGGGGAGCTGTTTTTT. The encoded protein is CASRDRVITGELFF.

The chain uses TRBV5-4 and TRBJ2-7, with D perhaps matching TRBD1 (7 bases). CDR1 is SGHNT and CDR2 is YYREEE in the germline V gene (reference sequence). CDR3 length equals 14 residues. Trimming pared 5 bases from V and 5 bases from J, leaving 17 bases between. CDR3 sequence: CASSPGGLKDEQYF. The CDR3 DNA follows: TGTGCCAGCAGTCCAGGGGGGTTGAAAGACGAGCAGTACTTC.

This CDR3 is CASSQAPGLAGGWANVLTF. Written as DNA, the CDR3 is TGTGCCAGCAGCCAAGCCCCGGGACTAGCGGGAGGCTGGGCCAACGTCCTGACTTTC. V and J are TRBV3-1 (or the pseudogene TRBV3-2) and TRBJ2-6; 15 bases are a match to TRBD2. Per germline, CDR1 LGHDT and CDR2 YNNKEL (reference sequence). The CDR3 is 19 residues long. The junction had 6 bases not matched to a gene; V was cut back by 1 base and J by 5 bases.

CDR3 bases: TGTGCCAGCAGCTTTCCGGGACAGGGGGCCCACAATGAGCAGTTCTTC. This translates into CASSFPGQGAHNEQFF. The chain uses TRBV28 and TRBJ2-1, with TRBD1 matching over 12 bases. V dropped 6 bases and J dropped 5; count of bases not matched to a gene: 8. CDR1 and CDR2 from the germline V gene are MDHEN and SYDVKM. This CDR3 contains 16 residues. The full variable domain, its missing parts supplied by reference TRBV28 and TRBJ2-1, is DVKVTQSSRYLVKRTGEKVFLECVQDMDHENMFWYRQDPGLGLRLIYFSYDVKMKEKGDIPEGYSVSREKKERFSLILESASTNQTSMYLCASSFPGQGAHNEQFFGPGTRLTVL.

The genes are TRBV5-6 and TRBJ1-1; D is perhaps TRBD1 (5 bases). Per germline, CDR1 SGHDT and CDR2 YYEEEE. V was cut by 7 bases and J by 8 bases, with 15 bases left in between. This CDR3 has 12 amino acids. CDR3 bases: TGTGCCAGCGGAGGGGTAGGTTCCGAAGCTTTCTTT. Residues: CASGGVGSEAFF.

V is TRBV7-2 and J is TRBJ2-7, with 11 bases aligning to TRBD2. Germline CDR1 SGHTA, CDR2 FQGNSA. The V gene end was trimmed by 4 bases and the J gene end by 4 bases; junction bases not matched to a gene: 0. The CDR3 spans 13 residues. CDR3 in DNA: TGTGCCAGCAGCTCTAGCGGGAGGTACGAGCAGTACTTC. Its translation is CASSSSGRYEQYF.

This chain connects TRBV18 to TRBJ2-7; D might be TRBD1 (6 bases). Germline CDR1 reads KGHSH; CDR2 reads LQKENI. This CDR3 region has 15 residues. V was shortened by 4 bases and J by 5 bases, with 18 bases between the two germline ends. CDR3: CASSRNRAVFDEQYF. The CDR3 region has the DNA TGTGCCAGCTCACGGAACAGGGCCGTCTTTGACGAGCAGTACTTC. Combining the CDR3 with reference TRBV18 and TRBJ2-7 gives the whole variable domain NAGVMQNPRHLVRRRGQEARLRCSPMKGHSHVYWYRQLPEEGLKFMVYLQKENIIDESGMPKERFSAEFPKEGPSILRIQQVVRGDSAAYFCASSRNRAVFDEQYFGPGTRLTVT.

This chain joins TRBV5-1 and TRBJ2-6; D is ambiguous. There are 15 residues in the CDR3. Looked up from germline, CDR1 is SGHRS and CDR2 is YFSETQ. The ends were cut back, 5 bases at V and 0 bases at J, with 9 bases in the middle. CDR3 protein: CASSRIVSGANVLTF. CDR3 coding DNA: TGCGCCAGCAGTAGAATCGTCTCTGGGGCCAACGTCCTGACTTTC. The full variable domain, rest sourced from reference TRBV5-1 and TRBJ2-6, is KAGVTQTPRYLIKTRGQQVTLSCSPISGHRSVSWYQQTPGQGLQFLFEYFSETQRNKGNFPGRFSGRQFSNSRSEMNVSTLELGDSALYLCASSRIVSGANVLTFGAGSRLTVL.

This rearrangement joins TRBV12-3 or TRBV12-4 to TRBJ1-4, with 12 positions matching TRBD1. This CDR3 is 13 amino acids long. Trimming removed 8 bases from V and 8 bases from J; junction bases left unmatched: 3. The CDR3 region is CASRDRGREKLFF. The CDR3 DNA sequence: TGTGCCAGCCGGGACAGGGGGCGAGAAAAACTGTTTTTT.

The chain carries TRBV5-5 and TRBJ1-2; 9 bases line up with TRBD1. Germline CDR1 reads SGHKS; CDR2 reads YYEKEE (reference sequence). V was clipped by 4 bases and J by 1 base; unmatched bases: 8. The CDR3 consists of 16 residues. The CDR3 sequence is CASSPGQGTHNYGYTF. In DNA, the CDR3 is TGTGCCAGCAGCCCCGGACAGGGGACGCATAACTATGGCTACACCTTC.

The rearrangement links TRBV7-6 to TRBJ2-1, with 10 bases that match TRBD1. The CDR3 is made up of 18 amino acids. Germline loops: CDR1 SGHVS, CDR2 FNYEAQ. The J segment lost 2 bases and the V segment lost 1 base, leaving 8 bases of the junction unmatched. The CDR3 sequence is CASSLVYWDRGTYNEQFF. CDR3 in DNA: TGTGCCAGCAGCTTAGTGTATTGGGACAGGGGTACCTACAATGAGCAGTTCTTC.

This clone was observed a handful of times. The rearrangement uses TRBV6-6 and TRBJ1-2, with D perhaps matching TRBD1 (5 bases). The ends were cut back, 5 bases at V and 11 bases at J, with 30 bases in the middle. The germline CDR1 and CDR2 sequences are MNHNY and SVGAGI (reference sequence). This CDR3 region has 17 residues. CDR3 DNA sequence: TGTGCCAGCAGTCAAAACCCTAGGCAGGGAGGGGTTTTTACGTACACCTTC. Translated: CASSQNPRQGGVFTYTF.

CDR3 coding DNA: TGTGCCAGCTCACCAATCATGCAGAACCCGTCCCACGAGCAGTACTTC. Translated: CASSPIMQNPSHEQYF. This chain joins TRBV18 and TRBJ2-7; D unclear. The CDR3 runs 16 residues. Germline CDR1 reads KGHSH; CDR2 reads LQKENI. Between the trimmed V and J ends, which lost 2 bases and 5 bases, there was a span of 19 bases.

This clone was recorded a few times. The rearrangement links TRBV19 to TRBJ2-2; D unclear. The germline V and J ends were trimmed by 3 bases and 1 base, with 12 bases remaining between them. CDR1 and CDR2 from the germline V gene are LNHDA and SQIVND (reference sequence). The CDR3 runs 16 residues. CDR3 sequence: CASSMEQAQNTGELFF. The CDR3 DNA follows: TGTGCCAGTAGTATGGAACAAGCGCAGAACACCGGGGAGCTGTTTTTT.

This chain joins TRBV6-4 and TRBJ2-7; TRBD2 might be the D (6 bases). In germline, CDR1 is MRHNA, CDR2 SNTAGT. Trimming shortened V by 6 bases and J by 3 bases, and 27 bases separated the two germline ends. The CDR3 has 18 residues. CDR3 bases: TGTGCCAGCAGGGACCGCGGAACGGGGCTAGCGTTCTACTACGAGCAGTACTTC. Translated, it gives CASRDRGTGLAFYYEQYF.

The chain couples TRBV19 to TRBJ2-1, with 11 bases identical to TRBD2. Germline-derived CDR1 and CDR2 are LNHDA and SQIVND (reference sequence). The CDR3 sequence is 17 residues long. With 5 bases clipped from V and 0 bases from J, the junction kept 6 bases outside the gene matches. The DNA of the CDR3 is TGTGCCAGTAGTGTACTAGCGGGAGACCCCTCCTACAATGAGCAGTTCTTC. Its translation: CASSVLAGDPSYNEQFF.

This rearrangement joins TRBV12-3 or TRBV12-4 to TRBJ1-1; a possible D gene is TRBD1 (6 bases). V shed 5 bases and J shed 8 bases, with 15 bases lying between them. CDR3 length: 13 residues. Here the CDR3 reads CASSPSGGREAFF. In nucleotides, the CDR3 is TGTGCCAGCAGTCCATCGGGGGGGCGCGAAGCTTTCTTT.

A few counts support this clone. The chain combines TRBV3-1 (or the pseudogene TRBV3-2) with TRBJ2-1; D is undetermined. Germline V gene lookup returns CDR1 LGHDT and CDR2 YNNKEL (reference sequence). The CDR3 totals 16 residues. Trimming took off 0 bases at V and 0 bases at J, with 9 bases between the two ends. CDR3 residues: CASSQEASLSYNEQFF. CDR3 bases: TGTGCCAGCAGCCAAGAGGCTAGTCTCTCCTACAATGAGCAGTTCTTC.

This chain uses TRBV19 with TRBJ2-1, with D perhaps TRBD2 (5 bases). The CDR3 is 14 residues long. Looked up from germline, CDR1 is LNHDA and CDR2 is SQIVND (reference sequence). Trimming removed 7 bases from V and 8 bases from J, with 18 bases in between. In DNA form, the CDR3 reads TGTGCCAGTAAGGGCCTTAATTACGGGGATGAGCAGTTCTTC. Translation gives CASKGLNYGDEQFF.

Remarks on this clone: Other DNA sequences in the sample encode the same CDR3. The genes are TRBV18 and TRBJ2-7; the match to TRBD2 covers 7 bases. V was pared by 8 bases and J by 2 bases, with 6 bases of the junction left unmatched. Germline-derived CDR1 and CDR2 are KGHSH and LQKENI. The CDR3 contains 13 residues. In DNA form, the CDR3 reads TGTGCCAGCCGCGGGGGAGGACCCTACGAGCAGTACTTC. It is translated as CASRGGGPYEQYF.

The rearrangement links TRBV4-1 to TRBJ2-7, with TRBD2 matching over 11 bases. Trimming at V came to 3 bases and at J to 0 bases, leaving 7 bases not matched to a gene. Germline V CDR1 and CDR2: MGHRA, YSYEKL. The CDR3 has 17 residues. In DNA form, the CDR3 reads TGCGCCAGCAGCCAGTTTAGCGGGAGGGCCCTCTCCTACGAGCAGTACTTC. This gives the protein CASSQFSGRALSYEQYF.